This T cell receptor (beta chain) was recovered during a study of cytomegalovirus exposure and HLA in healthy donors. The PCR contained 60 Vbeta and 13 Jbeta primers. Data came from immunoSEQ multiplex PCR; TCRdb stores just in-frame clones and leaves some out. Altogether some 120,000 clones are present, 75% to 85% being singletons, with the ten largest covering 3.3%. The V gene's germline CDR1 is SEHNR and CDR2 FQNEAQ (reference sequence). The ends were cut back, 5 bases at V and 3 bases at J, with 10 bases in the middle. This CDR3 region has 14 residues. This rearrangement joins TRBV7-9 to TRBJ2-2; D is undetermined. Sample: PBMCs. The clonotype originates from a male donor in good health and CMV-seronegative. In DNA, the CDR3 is TGTGCCAGCAGCCCATTAGCCTACACCGGGGAGCTGTTTTTT. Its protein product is CASSPLAYTGELFF.